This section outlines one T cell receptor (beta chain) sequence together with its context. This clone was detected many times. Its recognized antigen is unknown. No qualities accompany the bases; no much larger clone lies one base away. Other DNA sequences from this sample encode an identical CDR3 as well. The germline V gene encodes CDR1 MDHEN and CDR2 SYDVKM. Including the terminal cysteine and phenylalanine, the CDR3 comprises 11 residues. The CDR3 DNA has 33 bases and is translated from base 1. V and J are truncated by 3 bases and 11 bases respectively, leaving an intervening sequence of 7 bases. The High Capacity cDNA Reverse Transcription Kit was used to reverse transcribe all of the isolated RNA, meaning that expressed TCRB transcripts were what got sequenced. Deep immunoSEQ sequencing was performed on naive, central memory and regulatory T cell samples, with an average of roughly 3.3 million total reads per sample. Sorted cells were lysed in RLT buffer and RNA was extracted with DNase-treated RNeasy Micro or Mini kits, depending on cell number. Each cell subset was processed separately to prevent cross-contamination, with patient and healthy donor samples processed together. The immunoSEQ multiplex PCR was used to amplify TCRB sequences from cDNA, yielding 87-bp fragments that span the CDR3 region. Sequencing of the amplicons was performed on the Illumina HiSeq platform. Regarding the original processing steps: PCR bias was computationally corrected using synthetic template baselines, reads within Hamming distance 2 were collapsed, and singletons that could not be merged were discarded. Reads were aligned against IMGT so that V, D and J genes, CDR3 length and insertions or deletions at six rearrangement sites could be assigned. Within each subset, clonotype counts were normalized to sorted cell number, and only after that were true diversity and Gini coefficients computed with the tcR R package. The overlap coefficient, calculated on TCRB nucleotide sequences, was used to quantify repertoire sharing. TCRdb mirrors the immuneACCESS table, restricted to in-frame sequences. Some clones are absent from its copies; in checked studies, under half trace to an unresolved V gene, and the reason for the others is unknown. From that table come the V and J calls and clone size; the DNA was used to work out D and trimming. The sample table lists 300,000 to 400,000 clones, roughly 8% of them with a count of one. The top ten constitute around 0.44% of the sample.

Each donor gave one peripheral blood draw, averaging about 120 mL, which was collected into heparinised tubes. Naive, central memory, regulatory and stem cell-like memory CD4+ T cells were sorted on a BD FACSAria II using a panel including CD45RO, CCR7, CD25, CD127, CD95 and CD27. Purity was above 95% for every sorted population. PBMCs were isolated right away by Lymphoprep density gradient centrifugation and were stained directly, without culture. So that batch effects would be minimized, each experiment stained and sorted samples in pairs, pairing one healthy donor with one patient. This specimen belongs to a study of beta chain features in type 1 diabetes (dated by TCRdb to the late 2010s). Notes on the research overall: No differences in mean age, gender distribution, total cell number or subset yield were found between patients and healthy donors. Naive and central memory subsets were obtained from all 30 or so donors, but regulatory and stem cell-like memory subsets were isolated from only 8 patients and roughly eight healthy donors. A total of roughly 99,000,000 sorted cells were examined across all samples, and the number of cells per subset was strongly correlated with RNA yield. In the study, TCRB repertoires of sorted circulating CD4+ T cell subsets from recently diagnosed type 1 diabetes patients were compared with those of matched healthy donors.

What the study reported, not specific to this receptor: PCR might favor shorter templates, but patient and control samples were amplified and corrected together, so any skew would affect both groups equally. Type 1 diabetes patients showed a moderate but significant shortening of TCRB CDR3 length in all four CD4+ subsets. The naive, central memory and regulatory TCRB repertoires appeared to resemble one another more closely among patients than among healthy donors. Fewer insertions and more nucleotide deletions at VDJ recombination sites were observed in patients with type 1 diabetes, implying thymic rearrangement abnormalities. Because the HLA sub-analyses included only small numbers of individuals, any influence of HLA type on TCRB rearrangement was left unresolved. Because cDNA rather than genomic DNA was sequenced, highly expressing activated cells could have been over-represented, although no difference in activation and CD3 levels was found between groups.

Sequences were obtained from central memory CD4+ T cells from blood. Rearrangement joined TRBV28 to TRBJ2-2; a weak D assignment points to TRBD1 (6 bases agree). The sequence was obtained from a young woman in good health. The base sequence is TGTGCCAGCAGTTTCAGGGGAGAGCTGTTTTTT. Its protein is CASSFRGELFF.